Listed here are 31 T cell receptor beta chains from one sample, sequenced in a study of T cells after posttransplantation cyclophosphamide. Only in-frame clones appear in the TCRdb table, and some are missing; sequencing was by immunoSEQ multiplex PCR. This repertoire holds some 40,000 clones, and none appear only once. The sequencing input was PBMCs. Receptor source: a man aged 35-49 years in good health, CMV-negative, and a related stem cell transplant donor.

This clone has ten or more counts. The chain recombines TRBV5-1 with TRBJ1-5, with 9 bases lining up with TRBD1. The CDR3 totals 15 residues. V lost 4 bases to trimming and J lost 3 bases; unmatched junction nucleotides: 5. Germline CDR1 SGHRS, CDR2 YFSETQ. Here the CDR3 DNA reads TGCGCCAGCAGCCTGGACAGGGGAAACAATCAGCCCCAGCATTTT. Protein product: CASSLDRGNNQPQHF.

This clone came up many times. The chain uses TRBV5-1 and TRBJ2-5; the match to TRBD2 covers 9 bases. This CDR3 spans 15 amino acids. Losses at the gene ends were 2 bases for V and 3 bases for J; bases not matched to a gene: 5. Germline-derived CDR1 and CDR2 are SGHRS and YFSETQ. The CDR3 reads CASSFGSGGEETQYF. The CDR3 nucleotides read TGCGCCAGCAGCTTTGGTAGCGGGGGTGAAGAGACCCAGTACTTC.

This clone has ten or more counts. This rearrangement joins TRBV6-5 to TRBJ2-1, with 9 bases lining up with TRBD2. Germline loops: CDR1 MNHEY, CDR2 SVGAGI. V trimming: 6 bases; J trimming: 6 bases; junction bases outside the gene matches: 9. This CDR3 spans 15 amino acids. CDR3 in DNA: TGTGCCAGCAGCTCGGGACTAGCAGTGAGCAATGAGCAGTTCTTC. It is translated as CASSSGLAVSNEQFF.

This clone was detected many times. V gene TRBV18 combines with J gene TRBJ1-2; no definite D call. The CDR3 is made up of 11 amino acids. V was clipped by 3 bases and J by 8 bases, with 7 bases between them. Germline values: CDR1 KGHSH, CDR2 LQKENI. Here the CDR3 reads CASSPNTGYTF. The CDR3 DNA is TGTGCCAGCTCACCGAACACAGGCTACACCTTC.

The V gene is TRBV4-1, the J gene TRBJ2-3; D is unclear. The V end was cut by 4 bases, the J end by 4 bases, with 18 bases between. The V gene's germline CDR1 is MGHRA and CDR2 YSYEKL. The CDR3 loop spans 16 amino acids. The DNA of the CDR3 is TGCGCCAGCAGCCTCACCATCCGAGGTGGTTCAGATACGCAGTATTTT. It specifies CASSLTIRGGSDTQYF.

This clone was recorded at least ten times. V and J are TRBV15 and TRBJ2-2; D may be TRBD1 (5 bases). This CDR3 spans 17 amino acids. Germline V gene lookup returns CDR1 LNHNV and CDR2 YYDKDF (reference sequence). V was trimmed by 0 bases and J by 2 bases, leaving 13 bases between them. This chain's CDR3 is CATSRDWAGANTGELFF. The CDR3 DNA reads TGTGCCACCAGCAGAGATTGGGCTGGGGCAAACACCGGGGAGCTGTTTTTT.

The sample holds a few counts of this clone. The chain links TRBV27 to TRBJ2-7; 7 bases line up with TRBD2. This CDR3 has 16 residues. Germline CDR1 is MNHEY and CDR2 is SMNVEV (reference sequence). Trimming cost V 5 bases and J 3 bases; bases outside gene matches: 13. The CDR3 is CASSMHPGLLGYEQYF. CDR3 DNA: TGTGCCAGCAGTATGCATCCGGGACTATTGGGCTACGAGCAGTACTTC.

This clone was found many times. J is TRBJ2-5 and V is TRBV7-6; TRBD1 matches at 10 bases. The CDR3 has 14 residues. V shed 7 bases and J 5 bases; nucleotides not matched to a gene: 7. CDR1 is SGHVS, CDR2 FNYEAQ, per germline. The CDR3 reads CASTRTGGGETQYF. In DNA form, the CDR3 reads TGTGCCAGCACCCGGACAGGGGGAGGGGAGACCCAGTACTTC.

This clone was picked up many times. The rearrangement joins TRBV11-2 to TRBJ2-7; 11 bases align to TRBD2. Germline CDR1 SGHAT, CDR2 FQNNGV. The CDR3 runs 15 residues. V shed 3 bases, J shed 3 bases, and the junction held 4 bases outside the gene matches. The CDR3 DNA follows: TGTGCCAGCAGCTTCACTAGCGGGAGCATCTACGAGCAGTACGTC. It codes for CASSFTSGSIYEQYV.

This clone was seen a few times. The V gene is TRBV5-1, the J gene TRBJ2-7; 7 bases agree with TRBD2. The CDR3 has 13 residues. V shed 0 bases and J 5 bases; nucleotides not matched to a gene: 2. Per germline, CDR1 SGHRS and CDR2 YFSETQ. CDR3 sequence reads: CASSLGGGHEQYV. CDR3 bases: TGCGCCAGCAGCTTGGGCGGGGGACACGAGCAGTACGTC.

By proportion, this clone is large. The chain is built from TRBV28 and TRBJ2-5; 11 bases are shared with TRBD1. CDR3 size: 19 residues. The germline V gene encodes CDR1 MDHEN and CDR2 SYDVKM. With V trimmed by 3 bases and J by 3 bases, 15 bases remained unmatched. The CDR3 DNA follows: TGTGCCAGCAGTTTCCCCTTGGGGGACCGGGACAGGGGGGAAGAGACCCAGTACTTC. Translating it yields CASSFPLGDRDRGEETQYF. The full variable domain, completed using reference TRBV28 and TRBJ2-5, is DVKVTQSSRYLVKRTGEKVFLECVQDMDHENMFWYRQDPGLGLRLIYFSYDVKMKEKGDIPEGYSVSREKKERFSLILESASTNQTSMYLCASSFPLGDRDRGEETQYFGPGTRLLVL.

There are many counts of this clone. The junction and the germline gene differ at one end; a read error may be behind it. The chain links TRBV7-7 to TRBJ2-5; possible D gene TRBD2, 6 bases. CDR3 length equals 15 residues. From germline, CDR1 is SSHAT and CDR2 FNYEAQ (reference sequence). This chain's CDR3 is CASSLARSGEETQYF. CDR3 coding DNA: TGTGCTAGCAGCTTAGCGCGGTCGGGAGAAGAGACCCAGTACTTC.

Many counts were recorded for this clone. The gene calls are TRBV7-6 and TRBJ1-2; D uncertain. The germline gives CDR1 SGHVS, CDR2 FNYEAQ. CDR3 length: 16 residues. V was shortened by 1 base and J by 4 bases, with 16 bases between the two germline ends. The CDR3 DNA sequence: TGTGCCAGCAGCTTAGATCCCAGACACAACTTCTATGGCTACACCTTC. As protein: CASSLDPRHNFYGYTF.

This chain connects TRBV5-1 to TRBJ2-5; the match to TRBD1 covers 8 bases. The V and J ends lost 4 bases and 3 bases, in that order; junction bases with no gene match: 2. CDR3 length: 13 residues. The germline CDR1 and CDR2 sequences are SGHRS and YFSETQ. CDR3 in DNA: TGCGCCAGCAGCGAACAGGGGGAAGAGACCCAGTACTTC. This codes for CASSEQGEETQYF.

Many counts were recorded for this clone. The CDR3 is CASSLGGDGANVLTF. The CDR3 DNA reads as TGTGCCAGCAGCTTAGGGGGAGATGGGGCCAACGTCCTGACTTTC. This sequence joins TRBV11-2 and TRBJ2-6; D possibly corresponds to TRBD2 (5 bases). The V gene's germline CDR1 is SGHAT and CDR2 FQNNGV. The CDR3 has 15 residues. Trimming stripped 1 base from V and 3 bases from J, with 7 bases between.

There are a few counts of this clone. This chain links TRBV15 with TRBJ2-5, with TRBD2 matching 7 bases. There are 14 residues in the CDR3. J gave up 6 bases and V 0 bases, and 4 bases lay outside the gene matches. Germline V gene sequence: CDR1 LNHNV, CDR2 YYDKDF (reference sequence). The CDR3 here is CATSRDRGEKTQYF. As DNA, the CDR3 is TGTGCCACCAGCAGAGACCGGGGGGAAAAGACCCAGTACTTC.

This clone was counted a few times. The V call is TRBV28, the J call TRBJ2-5; 8 positions match TRBD2. This CDR3 spans 14 amino acids. V was pared by 4 bases and J by 3 bases, with 4 bases of the junction left unmatched. Germline V gene data show CDR1 as MDHEN and CDR2 as SYDVKM. This CDR3 is CASSYTGGKETQYF. The CDR3, as DNA: TGTGCCAGCAGTTACACGGGGGGGAAAGAGACCCAGTACTTC.

This clone was seen repeatedly, ten times or more. The rearrangement links TRBV9 to TRBJ2-3, with no clear D. Germline CDR1 SGDLS, CDR2 YYNGEE. The CDR3 is 12 residues long. Trimming left V 4 bases short and J 4 bases short, with 7 bases between. CDR3 protein: CASSHSPDTQYF. The CDR3 DNA is TGTGCCAGCAGCCATTCCCCAGATACGCAGTATTTT. The variable domain in full, with the rest retrieved from reference TRBV9 and TRBJ2-3, is DSGVTQTPKHLITATGQRVTLRCSPRSGDLSVYWYQQSLDQGLQFLIQYYNGEERAKGNILERFSAQQFPDLHSELNLSSLELGDSALYFCASSHSPDTQYFGPGTRLTVL.

This clone was picked up many times. The chain couples TRBV7-9 to TRBJ1-3; the D gene is possibly TRBD1 (5 bases). Germline loops: CDR1 SEHNR, CDR2 FQNEAQ (reference sequence). The ends were cut back, 3 bases at V and 0 bases at J, with 9 bases in the middle. The CDR3 totals 15 residues. CDR3 sequence (DNA): TGTGCCAGCAGCTTTGATGACAGCTCTGGAAACACCATATATTTT. This codes for CASSFDDSSGNTIYF.

This clone has ten or more counts. J is TRBJ2-1 and V is TRBV2; 7 bases align to TRBD1. Germline V gene lookup returns CDR1 SNHLY and CDR2 FYNNEI. The CDR3 is 15 amino acids. The V gene end was trimmed by 4 bases and the J gene end by 0 bases; junction bases not matched to a gene: 3. CDR3 amino acids: CASSGGQSSYNEQFF. CDR3 nucleotide sequence: TGTGCCAGCAGTGGGGGACAGAGCTCCTACAATGAGCAGTTCTTC. Supplemented by reference TRBV2 and TRBJ2-1, the full variable domain reads EPEVTQTPSHQVTQMGQEVILRCVPISNHLYFYWYRQILGQKVEFLVSFYNNEISEKSEIFDDQFSVERPDGSNFTLKIRSTKLEDSAMYFCASSGGQSSYNEQFFGPGTRLTVL.

In its sample, this clone was seen many times. V usage is TRBV6-1 and J usage is TRBJ1-1; 8 bases map to TRBD1. From germline, CDR1 is MNHNS and CDR2 SASEGT. The CDR3 has 14 amino acids. V dropped 4 bases and J dropped 3; count of bases not matched to a gene: 4. The CDR3 DNA is TGTGCCAGCAGTGTGGACAGGGCGGACACTGAAGCTTTCTTT. This encodes CASSVDRADTEAFF.

The rearrangement uses TRBV7-6 and TRBJ2-5, with 10 bases lining up with TRBD2. This CDR3 spans 16 amino acids. The germline V gene encodes CDR1 SGHVS and CDR2 FNYEAQ. With V trimmed by 1 base and J by 3 bases, 5 bases remained unmatched. The CDR3 region has the DNA TGTGCCAGCAGCTTAGACGAGCGGGGGGGAAAAGAGACCCAGTACTTC. This sequence encodes CASSLDERGGKETQYF.

This clone occurred many times. This rearrangement joins TRBV5-1 to TRBJ2-1; 7 bases line up with TRBD2. CDR1 is SGHRS, CDR2 YFSETQ, per germline. The V segment lost 4 bases and the J segment 8 bases; nucleotides outside the gene matches: 6. The CDR3 covers 13 residues. In DNA form, the CDR3 reads TGCGCCAGCAGCGTTGCGGGAGAACATGAGCAGTTCTTC. Protein: CASSVAGEHEQFF.

The table lists this clone with many counts. This sequence joins TRBV14 and TRBJ1-1; no clear D. V was clipped by 6 bases and J by 1 base, with 15 bases between them. The germline V gene has CDR1 SGHDN and CDR2 FVKESK. The CDR3 spans 15 residues. The CDR3 sequence is CASRGNGRGNTEAFF. CDR3 sequence (DNA): TGTGCCAGCAGGGGTAACGGGAGAGGGAACACTGAAGCTTTCTTT. Supplemented by reference TRBV14 and TRBJ1-1, the full variable domain reads EAGVTQFPSHSVIEKGQTVTLRCDPISGHDNLYWYRRVMGKEIKFLLHFVKESKQDESGMPNNRFLAERTGGTYSTLKVQPAELEDSGVYFCASRGNGRGNTEAFFGQGTRLTVV.

This clone was recorded a few times. The junction and the germline gene differ at one end; a read error may be behind it. The rearrangement joins TRBV19 to TRBJ1-1, with D maybe TRBD1 (6 bases). The CDR3 covers 14 residues. Germline V gives CDR1 LNHDA, CDR2 SQIVND (reference sequence). The DNA for the CDR3 is TGTGCCAGTAGTATTGGGACACTGAACACTGAAGCTTCCTTT. As protein: CASSIGTLNTEASF. The whole variable domain, filled in from reference TRBV19 and TRBJ1-1, reads DGGITQSPKYLFRKEGQNVTLSCEQNLNHDAMYWYRQDPGQGLRLIYYSQIVNDFQKGDIAEGYSVSREKKESFPLTVTSAQKNPTAFYLCASSIGTLNTEASFGQGTRLTVV.

The chain has TRBV15 and TRBJ2-5; 8 positions match TRBD1. The V and J ends lost 5 bases and 3 bases, in that order; junction bases with no gene match: 11. Germline loops: CDR1 LNHNV, CDR2 YYDKDF (reference sequence). The CDR3 is 16 residues long. The CDR3 DNA reads TGTGCCACCAGCGCACGACAGGGGAGCGGAAAAGAGACCCAGTACTTC. Residues: CATSARQGSGKETQYF.

In this sample, this clone turned up many times. The V and J genes are TRBV7-3 and TRBJ2-1; 10 bases fit TRBD2. The CDR3 totals 16 residues. V lost 0 bases, J lost 6 bases, and 5 bases stayed unmatched. Per germline, CDR1 SGHTA and CDR2 FQGTGA. In DNA, the CDR3 is TGTGCCAGCAGCTTAACGGCGAGCGGGAGGGCCAATGAGCAGTTCTTC. Translation: CASSLTASGRANEQFF.

This clone was detected a few times. The chain is built from TRBV11-3 and TRBJ2-1; D is unclear. The CDR3 consists of 14 residues. The V end was cut by 0 bases, the J end by 3 bases, with 6 bases between. Germline V lookup: CDR1 SGHNT, CDR2 YENEEA. The CDR3, as DNA: TGTGCCAGCAGCTTAGATTCCGGCTACAATGAGCAGTTCTTC. Its protein is CASSLDSGYNEQFF.

This clone was detected a few times. V is TRBV4-3 and J is TRBJ2-5; TRBD2 aligns across 14 bases. This CDR3 contains 17 residues. Trimming removed 1 base from V and 2 bases from J; junction bases left unmatched: 3. Germline lookup yields CDR1 LGHNA and CDR2 YSLEER. As DNA, the CDR3 is TGCGCCAGCAGCCAAGCCGGGACTAGCGGGAGTCAAGAGACCCAGTACTTC. This encodes CASSQAGTSGSQETQYF.

This clone was counted ten times or more. The chain employs TRBV7-8 and TRBJ1-1, with TRBD1 matching over 8 bases. The CDR3 has 16 amino acids. CDR1 is SGHVS and CDR2 is FQNEAQ in the germline V gene. The V gene end was trimmed by 4 bases and the J gene end by 0 bases; junction bases not matched to a gene: 7. The CDR3 DNA reads TGTGCCAGCAGCTACCGGACAGGGACCATGAACACTGAAGCTTTCTTT. It is translated as CASSYRTGTMNTEAFF.

This chain uses TRBV6-5 with TRBJ2-5; D gene ambiguous. The J call may not be correct, given that the DNA end is closer to TRBJ2-7. Per the germline V gene, CDR1 is MNHEY and CDR2 is SVGAGI. The CDR3 is 13 residues long. CDR3 DNA: TGTGCCAGCAGTGGGCAGAACGCCTACGAGCAGTACTTC. This gives the protein CASSGQNAYEQYF.